What follows are 18 T cell receptor beta chains derived from one specimen sequenced in a study of T cell changes during pregnancy in multiple sclerosis. TCRdb keeps only in-frame clones here, not all; method: immunoSEQ multiplex PCR. This sample has 32,000 or so clones, with roughly 89% found just once. This specimen was CD8+ T cells from peripheral blood mononuclear cells, taken in the second trimester of pregnancy. The receptors originated from a female donor with multiple sclerosis, enrolled in a pregnancy study.

CDR3 region: CASSLAASGGDEQFF. CDR3 DNA sequence: TGTGCCAGCAGCTTAGCGGCTAGCGGGGGAGATGAGCAGTTCTTC. The chain joins TRBV11-2 to TRBJ2-1; 10 nucleotides match TRBD2. This CDR3 contains 15 residues. The germline V gene has CDR1 SGHAT and CDR2 FQNNGV. With V trimmed by 1 base and J by 8 bases, 5 bases remained unmatched.

This chain uses TRBV6-1 with TRBJ2-2; D is ambiguous. CDR3 size: 14 residues. Trimming left V 7 bases short and J 0 bases short, with 9 bases between. Per the germline V gene, CDR1 is MNHNS and CDR2 is SASEGT. Written as DNA, the CDR3 is TGTGCCAGCACACAGATTTCGAACACCGGGGAGCTGTTTTTT. Encoded protein: CASTQISNTGELFF.

This clone was seen a single time. The genes are TRBV18 and TRBJ2-3; possibly TRBD2 for D (6 bases). V was trimmed by 2 bases and J by 6 bases, leaving 21 bases between them. Germline V gene data show CDR1 as KGHSH and CDR2 as LQKENI. The CDR3 totals 17 residues. The CDR3 is CASSPITGRGIFDTQYF. The CDR3 coding sequence is TGTGCCAGCTCACCAATTACGGGACGGGGGATTTTTGATACGCAGTATTTT.

The chain carries TRBV9 and TRBJ2-3, with TRBD2 identical over 11 bases. The germline gives CDR1 SGDLS, CDR2 YYNGEE. Germline trimming cut 3 bases from V and 0 bases from J; bases unmatched to any gene: 18. The CDR3 is 21 amino acids. CDR3 nucleotide sequence: TGTGCCAGCAGCGCGCCTCGCCGTCTAGCGGGGGGCAGGACTAGCACAGATACGCAGTATTTT. It codes for CASSAPRRLAGGRTSTDTQYF.

The rearrangement joins TRBV27 to TRBJ1-5, with D perhaps TRBD1 (5 bases). Trimming pared 6 bases from V and 2 bases from J, leaving 20 bases between. In germline, CDR1 is MNHEY, CDR2 SMNVEV (reference sequence). This CDR3 is built from 17 residues. The CDR3 protein is CASSPSTGDLGNQPQHF. The CDR3, as DNA: TGTGCCAGCAGCCCCTCTACGGGGGATTTGGGCAATCAGCCCCAGCATTTT.

The chain carries TRBV6-5 and TRBJ2-1; TRBD1 is a possible D gene (6 bases). The V gene lost 0 bases and the J gene lost 10 bases, with 13 bases spanning the gap. This CDR3 contains 14 residues. Germline lookup yields CDR1 MNHEY and CDR2 SVGAGI. The CDR3 DNA is TGTGCCAGCAGTTACTCGGGGCTAGGGGGAGAGCAGTTCTTC. Translation gives CASSYSGLGGEQFF.

Here the CDR3 DNA reads TGTGCCAGCAGCGTAGGAGACAGGCCCTACGAGCAGTACTTC. It is translated as CASSVGDRPYEQYF. The chain links TRBV9 to TRBJ2-7, with D perhaps TRBD1 (6 bases). V lost 0 bases and J 2 bases, leaving 9 bases between the germline ends. This CDR3 region has 14 residues. Germline CDR1 SGDLS, CDR2 YYNGEE.

The CDR3, as DNA: TGTGCCACCAGCAGAGTTGGGGCGACGCTGGGCGCAAACATTCAGTACTTC. This codes for CATSRVGATLGANIQYF. The chain has TRBV15 and TRBJ2-4; D may be TRBD1 (5 bases). Germline loops: CDR1 LNHNV, CDR2 YYDKDF (reference sequence). The CDR3 covers 17 residues. Trimming took 1 base from V and 6 from J, leaving 19 bases between them.

Only a few counts were recorded for this clone. The chain has TRBV9 and TRBJ1-6, with TRBD1 matching over 8 bases. The V gene's germline CDR1 is SGDLS and CDR2 YYNGEE. CDR3 size: 14 residues. The J segment lost 10 bases and the V segment lost 3 bases, leaving 6 bases of the junction unmatched. The chain's CDR3 is CASSEGQGGSPLHF. The CDR3 DNA reads as TGTGCCAGCAGCGAAGGACAGGGAGGATCACCCCTCCACTTT.

The chain combines TRBV29-1 with TRBJ1-1, with D possibly being TRBD1 (5 bases). This CDR3 spans 13 amino acids. V lost 4 bases, J lost 3 bases, and 12 bases lay in between. Germline loops: CDR1 SQVTM, CDR2 ANQGSEA. CDR3 in amino acids: CSVVRGGDTEAFF. CDR3 in DNA: TGCAGCGTTGTACGGGGGGGGGACACTGAAGCTTTCTTT.

This clone has a single count. The chain joins TRBV6-6 to TRBJ1-4; D perhaps matches TRBD1 (6 bases). Per the germline V gene, CDR1 is MNHNY and CDR2 is SVGAGI (reference sequence). V lost 2 bases, J lost 7 bases, and 8 bases lay in between. CDR3 length: 13 amino acids. CDR3 sequence (DNA): TGTGCCAGCAGTTACGGGGGCACTGAAAAACTGTTTTTT. Translation gives CASSYGGTEKLFF.

This clone was seen once. The V gene is TRBV7-6, the J gene TRBJ2-3, with TRBD1 as a possible D gene (7 bases). This CDR3 region has 16 residues. V lost 0 bases and J 2 bases, leaving 12 bases between the germline ends. In germline, CDR1 is SGHVS, CDR2 FNYEAQ. CDR3 in amino acids: CASSLAQGGVTDTQYF. CDR3 bases: TGTGCCAGCAGCTTAGCGCAGGGGGGCGTCACAGATACGCAGTATTTT.

The V call is TRBV9, the J call TRBJ2-1; D perhaps matches TRBD2 (7 bases). Germline CDR1 and CDR2: SGDLS and YYNGEE. The CDR3 has 15 amino acids. V was shortened by 0 bases and J by 7 bases, with 14 bases between the two germline ends. CDR3 nucleotide sequence: TGTGCCAGCAGCGTAGCGACCCGGGGGGCGAATGAGCAGTTCTTC. Residues: CASSVATRGANEQFF.

This sequence joins TRBV19 and TRBJ2-6; tentatively, D is TRBD1 (6 bases). Germline loops: CDR1 LNHDA, CDR2 SQIVND (reference sequence). V dropped 6 bases and J dropped 1 base, with 10 bases sitting between them. The CDR3 totals 15 residues. DNA for the CDR3: TGTGCCAGTAGCCCTACAGGGTCTGGGGCCAACGTCCTGACTTTC. It is translated as CASSPTGSGANVLTF.

This chain connects TRBV4-2 to TRBJ2-1, with unresolved D. Trimming cost V 0 bases and J 10 bases, with 10 bases left between them. CDR3 length equals 13 residues. Germline lookup yields CDR1 LGHNA and CDR2 YNFKEQ. The CDR3 nucleotides are TGTGCCAGCAGCCAAGAGGCCGCCCAAGAGCAGTTCTTC. Translation gives CASSQEAAQEQFF.

The chain carries TRBV6-1 and TRBJ1-6; D gene ambiguous. Germline-derived CDR1 and CDR2 are MNHNS and SASEGT. Trimming took off 1 base at V and 5 bases at J, with 6 bases between the two ends. The CDR3 is 14 residues long. This CDR3 reads CASSEGSDNSPLHF. In nucleotides, the CDR3 is TGTGCCAGCAGTGAAGGGAGCGATAATTCACCCCTCCACTTT.

The chain uses TRBV10-3 and TRBJ2-3, with a tentative D call TRBD2 (5 bases). This CDR3 contains 16 residues. Germline V gene data show CDR1 as ENHRY and CDR2 as SYGVKD. Trimming removed 3 bases from V and 2 bases from J, with 15 bases in between. CDR3 DNA: TGTGCCATCAGTGATGGAGGCCATTCCTCCACAGATACGCAGTATTTT. Translation gives CAISDGGHSSTDTQYF.

The V gene is TRBV7-2, the J gene TRBJ2-7, with 9 positions matching TRBD1. With 5 bases clipped from V and 8 bases from J, the junction kept 10 bases outside the gene matches. This CDR3 is built from 14 residues. The germline gives CDR1 SGHTA, CDR2 FQGNSA. The CDR3 DNA reads TGTGCCAGCAGCGGTTCCGGGACAGGGAAGCAGCAGTACTTC. Translation: CASSGSGTGKQQYF. The complete variable domain, with remaining parts taken from reference TRBV7-2 and TRBJ2-7, reads GAGVSQSPSNKVTEKGKDVELRCDPISGHTALYWYRQSLGQGLEFLIYFQGNSAPDKSGLPSDRFSAERTGGSVSTLTIQRTQQEDSAVYLCASSGSGTGKQQYFGPGTRLTVT.